A selection of T cell receptor beta chains follows, all from one sample in a study of beta chain features in type 1 diabetes. Measured with immunoSEQ multiplex PCR; TCRdb has only the in-frame clones, and not every one. Among a few hundred thousand clones, approximately 24% were seen once, and the ten largest hold about 0.011%. The sample comprised naive CD4+ T cells from blood. The receptor set was obtained from a woman younger than 45 with type 1 diabetes. Each CDR3 is given with its conserved first and last residue. A D gene is named only where the DNA matches it firmly. A row's size may be missing; if present it is once, few, many or a size class.

d_call | j_call | clone_size | v_call | cdr3_aa | cdr3_nt
TRBD1 | TRBJ1-5 | few | TRBV5-1 | CASSWGDREDQPQHF | TGCGCCAGCAGCTGGGGGGACAGGGAGGATCAGCCCCAGCATTTT
TRBD2 | TRBJ2-1 | - | TRBV7-6 | CASSYQGSGIPNEQFF | TGTGCCAGCAGCTATCAGGGAAGCGGGATCCCCAATGAGCAGTTCTTC
- | TRBJ2-1 | few | TRBV5-1 | CASSLTLSSYNEQFF | TGCGCCAGCAGCCTTACCTTGAGCTCCTACAATGAGCAGTTCTTC
- | TRBJ2-7 | few | TRBV28 | CASSASVGQNYEQYF | TGTGCCAGCAGCGCATCAGTTGGGCAGAACTACGAGCAGTACTTC
- | TRBJ1-1 | - | TRBV30 | CAWSVQGEAFF | TGTGCCTGGAGTGTCCAGGGGGAAGCTTTCTTT
- | TRBJ2-3 | - | TRBV25-1 | CASSWRTDTQYF | TGTGCCAGCAGTTGGCGGACAGATACGCAGTATTTT
TRBD2 | TRBJ2-7 | - | TRBV29-1 | CSVTGTITYEQYF | TGCAGCGTTACCGGGACTATCACCTACGAGCAGTACTTC
TRBD1 | TRBJ1-1 | - | TRBV5-4 | CASSTWDRSNTEAFF | TGTGCCAGCAGCACCTGGGACAGATCGAACACTGAAGCTTTCTTT
- | TRBJ2-7 | - | TRBV7-9 | CASGTRDYEQYF | TGTGCCAGCGGGACAAGGGATTACGAGCAGTACTTC
- | TRBJ2-7 | few | TRBV7-3 | CASSFTGGEQYF | TGTGCCAGCAGCTTTACCGGGGGCGAGCAGTACTTC
TRBD1 | TRBJ2-7 | few | TRBV30 | CAWSVPGQGAYEQYF | TGTGCCTGGAGTGTACCCGGACAGGGGGCTTACGAGCAGTACTTC
- | TRBJ2-7 | few | TRBV10-3 | CAISEYASSYEQYF | TGTGCCATCAGTGAATACGCTAGCTCCTACGAGCAGTACTTC
TRBD1 | TRBJ1-2 | - | TRBV29-1 | CSVVARTGRNYGYTF | TGCAGCGTTGTCGCCCGGACAGGGAGAAACTATGGCTACACCTTC
- | TRBJ2-1 | - | TRBV28 | CASSPRFEQFF | TGTGCCAGCAGCCCCCGTTTTGAGCAGTTCTTC
TRBD1 | TRBJ2-5 | - | TRBV27 | CASSLFRGQAQETQYF | TGTGCCAGCAGTTTATTCAGGGGGCAGGCCCAAGAGACCCAGTACTTC
- | TRBJ1-3 | few | TRBV4-1 | CASSGLLDTIYF | TGCGCCAGCAGCGGACTGCTTGACACCATATATTTT
TRBD1 | TRBJ2-3 | few | TRBV5-1 | CASSAGQGGDTQYF | TGCGCCAGCAGCGCAGGACAGGGGGGAGATACGCAGTATTTT
- | TRBJ1-5 | - | TRBV18 | CASSPLGEQPQHF | TGTGCCAGCTCACCACTCGGGGAGCAGCCCCAGCATTTT
- | TRBJ2-6 | - | TRBV7-2 | CASSLNSGANVLTF | TGTGCCAGCAGCCTTAACTCTGGGGCCAACGTCCTGACTTTC
TRBD1 | TRBJ2-3 | few | TRBV11-2 | CASSLVGQGFTDTQYF | TGTGCCAGCAGCTTAGTTGGACAGGGTTTCACAGATACGCAGTATTTT
- | TRBJ2-7 | few | TRBV11-2 | CASSLGYSLYEQYF | TGTGCCAGCAGCTTAGGGTACAGCCTCTACGAGCAGTACTTC
TRBD1 | TRBJ2-1 | - | TRBV6-6 | CASSYETGGHNEQFF | TGTGCCAGCAGTTATGAGACAGGGGGCCACAATGAGCAGTTCTTC
TRBD2 | TRBJ2-3 | few | TRBV7-2 | CASSFVLAGTDTQYF | TGTGCCAGCAGCTTCGTACTAGCGGGCACAGATACGCAGTATTTT
TRBD2 | TRBJ2-1 | - | TRBV18 | CATILTPGLALNEQFF | TGTGCCACCATTCTAACCCCGGGACTAGCGCTCAATGAGCAGTTCTTC
TRBD1 | TRBJ2-7 | - | TRBV5-4 | CASSAGEGASYEQYF | TGTGCCAGCAGCGCCGGAGAGGGGGCCTCCTACGAGCAGTACTTC
- | TRBJ2-1 | - | TRBV18 | CASSPPSPGGGEQFF | TGTGCCAGCTCACCACCGTCTCCCGGGGGAGGTGAGCAGTTCTTC
- | TRBJ2-2 | - | TRBV5-4 | CASSLAEGGRRTGELFF | TGTGCCAGCAGCTTGGCCGAGGGAGGAAGGAGAACCGGGGAGCTGTTTTTT
- | TRBJ2-5 | - | TRBV25-1 | CASSFGQIQETQYF | TGTGCCAGCAGCTTTGGACAGATACAAGAGACCCAGTACTTC
- | TRBJ2-3 | - | TRBV18 | CASSQGRTDTQYF | TGTGCCAGCTCACAGGGGAGGACAGATACGCAGTATTTT
TRBD1 | TRBJ1-2 | few | TRBV4-1 | CASSQATGTYGYTF | TGCGCCAGCAGCCAAGCGACAGGGACCTATGGCTACACCTTC
TRBD2 | TRBJ2-1 | - | TRBV29-1 | CSVKGTSGSNNEQFF | TGCAGCGTTAAGGGGACTAGCGGGAGCAACAATGAGCAGTTCTTC
TRBD2 | TRBJ2-2 | few | TRBV23-1 | CASSRLAKVGELFF | TGCGCCAGCAGCCGACTAGCGAAGGTCGGGGAGCTGTTTTTT
- | TRBJ1-2 | - | TRBV6-5 | CASSGEGTYGYTF | TGTGCCAGCAGTGGCGAGGGTACCTATGGCTACACCTTC
TRBD1 | TRBJ2-1 | few | TRBV30 | CAWSPFAGQGTYNEQFF | TGTGCCTGGAGTCCCTTCGCCGGACAGGGCACTTACAATGAGCAGTTCTTC
TRBD2 | TRBJ2-7 | - | TRBV7-9 | CASSLVREGRYEQYF | TGTGCCAGCAGCTTAGTCCGGGAGGGCCGGTACGAGCAGTACTTC
- | TRBJ2-7 | - | TRBV7-8 | CASSLEAGSAYEQYF | TGTGCCAGCAGCTTAGAGGCAGGGTCGGCCTACGAGCAGTACTTC
TRBD2 | TRBJ2-1 | - | TRBV7-3 | CASSPHIAGRNEQFF | TGTGCCAGCAGCCCACATATAGCGGGACGGAATGAGCAGTTCTTC
- | TRBJ2-1 | few | TRBV5-1 | CASSDQYNEQFF | TGCGCCAGCAGCGATCAGTACAATGAGCAGTTCTTC
- | TRBJ2-1 | - | TRBV30 | CAWRGGTSYNEQFF | TGTGCCTGGAGGGGCGGGACCTCCTACAATGAGCAGTTCTTC
TRBD2 | TRBJ2-3 | - | TRBV10-3 | CAITSASGSPTSTDTQYF | TGTGCCATCACGTCCGCTAGCGGGAGTCCCACGAGCACAGATACGCAGTATTTT
- | TRBJ2-1 | - | TRBV18 | CASSPRGGSYNEQFF | TGTGCCAGCTCTCCCAGGGGTGGCTCCTACAATGAGCAGTTCTTC
- | TRBJ2-1 | - | TRBV5-1 | CASSLAMSNEQFF | TGCGCCAGCAGCTTAGCGATGTCGAATGAGCAGTTCTTC
- | TRBJ2-7 | few | TRBV21-1 | CASSARTGGPYEQYF | TGTGCCAGCAGCGCCCGGACGGGGGGCCCCTACGAGCAGTACTTC
TRBD1 | TRBJ2-1 | - | TRBV19 | CASSADRGEEQFF | TGTGCCAGTAGTGCGGACAGGGGAGAGGAGCAGTTCTTC
- | TRBJ1-1 | - | TRBV29-1 | CSVAGVGTEAFF | TGCAGCGTTGCAGGGGTTGGTACTGAAGCTTTCTTT
- | TRBJ2-7 | few | TRBV30 | CAWTLSYEQYF | TGTGCCTGGACGCTAAGCTACGAGCAGTACTTC
TRBD2 | TRBJ2-1 | - | TRBV30 | CAWSRTSGINEQFF | TGTGCCTGGAGTAGGACTAGCGGGATCAATGAGCAGTTCTTC